The 11 T cell receptor beta chains reported below all come from one sample, sequenced in a study of blood T cell repertoires in COVID-19. Clones were sequenced by immunoSEQ multiplex PCR, and TCRdb holds only the in-frame ones, with some missing. The sample shows about 230,000 clones, less than 90% of them seen only once. Sequences were obtained from peripheral blood. Receptors originate from a woman in her sixties or seventies with active or convalescent COVID-19.

This chain joins TRBV20-1 and TRBJ2-7, with D possibly matching TRBD2 (5 bases). This CDR3 region has 11 residues. Trimming pared 2 bases from V and 4 bases from J, leaving 6 bases between. The germline V gene has CDR1 DFQATT and CDR2 SNEGSKA (reference sequence). CDR3 in DNA: TGCAGTGCTAGAAGAGGGTACGAGCAGTACTTC. Amino acids: CSARRGYEQYF.

The chain joins TRBV28 to TRBJ1-1, with a possible D match to TRBD1 (6 bases). The germline V and J ends were trimmed by 2 bases and 3 bases, with 7 bases remaining between them. The germline V gene has CDR1 MDHEN and CDR2 SYDVKM. The CDR3 is 13 amino acids. CDR3 in amino acids: CASSLNRDTEAFF. CDR3 nucleotide sequence: TGTGCCAGCAGTTTAAACAGGGACACTGAAGCTTTCTTT.

The rearrangement uses TRBV30 and TRBJ2-1; D may be TRBD1 (5 bases). The germline V gene has CDR1 GTSNPN and CDR2 SVGIG (reference sequence). This CDR3 is 16 amino acids long. Trimming left V 5 bases short and J 2 bases short, with 19 bases between. The CDR3 DNA is TGTGCCTGGGGGATACAGGCCCTACGTCCCTACAATGAGCAGTTCTTC. Amino acids: CAWGIQALRPYNEQFF. The full variable domain, in which reference TRBV30 and TRBJ2-1 provide the parts outside the CDR3, is SQTIHQWPATLVQPVGSPLSLECTVEGTSNPNLYWYRQAAGRGLQLLFYSVGIGQISSEVPQNLSASRPQDRQFILSSKKLLLSDSGFYLCAWGIQALRPYNEQFFGPGTRLTVL.

The V call is TRBV5-6, the J call TRBJ2-7; TRBD1 agrees at 10 bases. J lost 3 bases, V lost 7 bases, and 7 bases had no gene match. Germline V CDR1 and CDR2: SGHDT, YYEEEE. The CDR3 consists of 14 residues. The CDR3, as DNA: TGTGCCAGCGGGCGTGGGACAGGGGTCTACGAGCAGTACTTC. This gives the protein CASGRGTGVYEQYF.

This chain connects TRBV6-2 or TRBV6-3 to TRBJ2-3; 13 bases match TRBD2. This CDR3 has 16 amino acids. Unmatched junction bases numbered 3, after V lost 1 base and J lost 5 bases. Germline-derived CDR1 and CDR2 are MNHEY and SVGEGT. In DNA form, the CDR3 reads TGTGCCAGCAGTTACTGGACTAGCGGGGGTTTAGATACGCAGTATTTT. It yields the protein CASSYWTSGGLDTQYF.

V is TRBV5-1 and J is TRBJ2-3; 16 nucleotides line up with TRBD2. The junction had 14 bases not matched to a gene; V was cut back by 4 bases and J by 12 bases. Germline CDR1 reads SGHRS; CDR2 reads YFSETQ. CDR3 length: 17 amino acids. The CDR3 DNA sequence: TGCGCCAGCAGCCCCGGGACTAGCGGGGGGGCGAGGGGTTCTCAGTATTTT. This translates into CASSPGTSGGARGSQYF.

The rearrangement uses TRBV5-1 and TRBJ1-5, with TRBD1 matching over 7 bases. The germline V gene has CDR1 SGHRS and CDR2 YFSETQ. V trimming: 2 bases; J trimming: 3 bases; junction bases outside the gene matches: 5. This CDR3 has 15 residues. The CDR3 reads CASSFGTEINQPQHF. CDR3 nucleotide sequence: TGCGCCAGCAGCTTCGGGACAGAGATCAATCAGCCCCAGCATTTT.

The rearrangement links TRBV5-1 to TRBJ2-3; 8 positions match TRBD2. This CDR3 is 15 amino acids long. Germline V lookup: CDR1 SGHRS, CDR2 YFSETQ. V was pared by 0 bases and J by 4 bases, with 4 bases of the junction left unmatched. The CDR3 region has the DNA TGCGCCAGCAGCTTGGTCAGCGGGAGTGCAGATACGCAGTATTTT. It specifies CASSLVSGSADTQYF.

The CDR3 nucleotides are TGTGCCAGCAGTACTGGGTTAACAGGGGGCTATGGCTACACCTTC. This encodes CASSTGLTGGYGYTF. The genes are TRBV6-5 and TRBJ1-2, with 8 bases fitting TRBD1. The CDR3 sequence is 15 residues long. Germline CDR1 and CDR2: MNHEY and SVGAGI. J was trimmed by 4 bases and V by 5 bases; bases with no gene match: 9.

This chain uses TRBV5-1 with TRBJ2-3, with 10 nucleotides matching TRBD2. The CDR3 has 17 residues. The ends lost 6 bases at V and 4 bases at J; junction bases unmatched: 14. Germline lookup yields CDR1 SGHRS and CDR2 YFSETQ. CDR3 region: CASTLGIAGGGADTQYF. The CDR3 bases are TGCGCCAGCACCCTCGGGATAGCGGGAGGAGGGGCAGATACGCAGTATTTT.

The chain joins TRBV30 to TRBJ1-4; D call uncertain. CDR1 and CDR2 (germline): GTSNPN, SVGIG (reference sequence). Trimming removed 4 bases at V and 7 bases at J, with 28 bases between. CDR3 length equals 18 residues. The chain's CDR3 is CAWNSGYTYSPILEKLFF. The DNA of the CDR3 is TGTGCCTGGAATAGCGGTTACACTTACTCACCGATCCTTGAAAAACTGTTTTTT.